This T cell receptor (beta chain) was identified during a study of cytomegalovirus exposure and HLA in healthy donors. Study findings and constraints: Both high specificity and high sensitivity reportedly marked the classifier's diagnosis of cytomegalovirus status. Some TCR beta chains (about 170 of them) were listed as cytomegalovirus-associated. Accurate predictions that matched the HLA-A and HLA-B alleles of most subjects were reportedly made from TCR beta sequences.

V was cut by 5 bases and J by 1 base, with 11 bases left in between. Looked up from germline, CDR1 is SGHAT and CDR2 is FQNNGV. This CDR3 comprises 14 residues. With respect to this clone: Antigen unknown.

PCR used 60 Vbeta primers and 13 Jbeta primers. Only in-frame clones appear in the TCRdb table, and some are missing; sequencing was by immunoSEQ multiplex PCR. The listing records 100,000 to 150,000 clones. The TCR comes from a woman in her thirties or forties in good health and CMV-seronegative. The chain recombines TRBV11-2 with TRBJ1-1; D is ambiguous. The sample was PBMCs. The CDR3 spells CASSTTLGNTEAFF. The CDR3 DNA follows: TGTGCCAGCAGCACTACTCTTGGGAACACTGAAGCTTTCTTT.